The sequence of this TCR beta chain was determined in a study of radiotherapy plus CTLA-4 blockade in lung cancer. Across the whole study: Patients showed objective responses in 15% to 20% of cases and disease control in under 35%.

Findings of the study overall: Clones derived from tumor TCRs expanded in blood after radiotherapy plus ipilimumab.

Those with chemo-refractory metastatic non-small-cell lung cancer were treated with focal radiation combined with CTLA-4 blockade using ipilimumab. As regards this clone: The antigen remains undetermined.

CDR3 length equals 16 residues. CDR1 is MNHEY and CDR2 is SVGAGI in the germline V gene. V lost 0 bases and J 4 bases, leaving 13 bases between the germline ends. Measured with immunoSEQ multiplex PCR; TCRdb has only the in-frame clones, and not every one. The sample records about 67,000 clones, roughly four fifths being singletons. The source material was peripheral blood, sampled from a patient treated with radiotherapy plus ipilimumab. The origin of this receptor is a human donor with non-small cell lung cancer whose response to radiotherapy plus ipilimumab could not be evaluated. Some clones in this sample may be carry-over from other donors' samples. The rearrangement uses TRBV6-5 and TRBJ2-1; no firm D call. The CDR3: CASSYSSLFPYNEQFF. CDR3 nucleotides: TGTGCCAGCAGTTACTCGAGTCTATTCCCGTACAATGAGCAGTTCTTC.